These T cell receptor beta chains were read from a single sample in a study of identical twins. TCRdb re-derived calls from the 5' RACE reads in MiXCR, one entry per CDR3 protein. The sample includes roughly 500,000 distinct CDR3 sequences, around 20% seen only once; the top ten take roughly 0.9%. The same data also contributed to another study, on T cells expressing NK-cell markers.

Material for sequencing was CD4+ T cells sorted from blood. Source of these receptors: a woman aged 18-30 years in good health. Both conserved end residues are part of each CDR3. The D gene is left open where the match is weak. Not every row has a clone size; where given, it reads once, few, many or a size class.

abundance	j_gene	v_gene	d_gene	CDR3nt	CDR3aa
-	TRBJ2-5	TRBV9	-	TGTGCCAGCAGTGGAGGGTGGTACCAAGAGACCCAGTACTTC	CASSGGWYQETQYF
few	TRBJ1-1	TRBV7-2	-	TGTGCCAGCAGCTTTCGGCTGAACACTGAAGCTTTCTTT	CASSFRLNTEAFF
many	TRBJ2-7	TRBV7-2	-	TGTGCCAGCAGCTTAAAATTTCGGACCGAGCAGTACTTC	CASSLKFRTEQYF
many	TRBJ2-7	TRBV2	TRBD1	TGTGCCAGCATTGGGACAGGGCAATTCGAGCAGTACTTC	CASIGTGQFEQYF
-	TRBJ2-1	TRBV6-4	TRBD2	TGTGCCAGCCGCGGGGGGGCTTACAATGAGCAGTTCTTC	CASRGGAYNEQFF
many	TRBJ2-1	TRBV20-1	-	TGCAGTGCAGCTGGACACAATGAGCAGTTCTTC	CSAAGHNEQFF
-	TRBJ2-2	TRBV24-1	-	TGTGCCACCAGTGATTTATTACAGGAGGGAAGGACCGGGGAGCTGTTTTTT	CATSDLLQEGRTGELFF
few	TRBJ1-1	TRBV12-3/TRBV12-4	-	TGTGCCAGCAGCCTAGGGGGGGGTCGGAACACTGAAGCTTTCTTT	CASSLGGGRNTEAFF
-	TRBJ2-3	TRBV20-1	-	TGCAGTGCCACACGGGACCGCGGGGCTACGCAGTATTTT	CSATRDRGATQYF
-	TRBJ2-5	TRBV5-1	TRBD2	TGCGCCAGCAGCTTGGTACTAGCGGGAGGAGCGGTAGAGACCCAGTACTTC	CASSLVLAGGAVETQYF
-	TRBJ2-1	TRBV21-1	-	TGTGCCAGCAGCAAAAGGGTTCAGCCGACTAGCCGGGTGAATAATGAGCAGTTCTTC	CASSKRVQPTSRVNNEQFF
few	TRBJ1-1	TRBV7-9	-	TGTGCCAGCAGCTTTGTAGGGGTGAACACTGAAGCTTTCTTT	CASSFVGVNTEAFF
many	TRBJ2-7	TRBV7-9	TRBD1	TGTGCCAGCAGCCCTACAGGGGTCCACGAGCAGTACTTC	CASSPTGVHEQYF
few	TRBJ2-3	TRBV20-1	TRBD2	TGCAGTGCTAGAGATCCCGGACTAGCGGGGGGAGGCACAGATACGCAGTATTTT	CSARDPGLAGGGTDTQYF
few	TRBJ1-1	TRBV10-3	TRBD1	TGTGCCATCACCACGGACAGGGGGCTAGGCACTGAAGCTTTCTTT	CAITTDRGLGTEAFF
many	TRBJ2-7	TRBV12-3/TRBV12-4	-	TGTGCCAGCAGTTTATCAGGGTACCACGAGCAGTACTTC	CASSLSGYHEQYF
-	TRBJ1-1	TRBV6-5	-	TGTGCCAGCAGTTGGGGGAAGGCTAACACTGAAGCTTTCTTT	CASSWGKANTEAFF
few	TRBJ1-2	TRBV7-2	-	TGTGCCAGCAGCTTAGGACCGAAATATGGCTACACCTTC	CASSLGPKYGYTF
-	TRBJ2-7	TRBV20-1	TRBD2	TGCAGCGCCCCAACGGCGGGAGACTACGAGCAGTACTTC	CSAPTAGDYEQYF
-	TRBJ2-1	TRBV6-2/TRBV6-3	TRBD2	TGTGCCAGCAGTTACGGTCATGGCATGTCGACTAGCGGGACACGCGGCTCCTACAATGAGCAGTTCTTC	CASSYGHGMSTSGTRGSYNEQFF
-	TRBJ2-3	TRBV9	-	TGTGCCAGCAGCGTAGACGGGCTCGTAGATACGCAGTATTTT	CASSVDGLVDTQYF
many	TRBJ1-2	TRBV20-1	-	TGCAGTGCTACCCCCGGAGCAGTCGCATACGGCTACACCTTC	CSATPGAVAYGYTF
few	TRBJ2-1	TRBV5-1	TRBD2	TGCGCCAGCAGCTTGGTTTTGGCGGGAGGGTCCCGTGAGCAGTTCTTC	CASSLVLAGGSREQFF
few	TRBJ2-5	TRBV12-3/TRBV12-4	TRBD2	TGTGCCAGCAGCAAAATGGGGGTAGCGGGGGGGCCGTCGCAGACCCAGTACTTC	CASSKMGVAGGPSQTQYF
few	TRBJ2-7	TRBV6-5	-	TGTGCCAGCAGTTATCAGGCAGTCTCCTACGAGCAGTACTTC	CASSYQAVSYEQYF
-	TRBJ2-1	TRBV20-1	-	TGCAGTGCTATAGCCTACAATGAGCAGTTCTTC	CSAIAYNEQFF